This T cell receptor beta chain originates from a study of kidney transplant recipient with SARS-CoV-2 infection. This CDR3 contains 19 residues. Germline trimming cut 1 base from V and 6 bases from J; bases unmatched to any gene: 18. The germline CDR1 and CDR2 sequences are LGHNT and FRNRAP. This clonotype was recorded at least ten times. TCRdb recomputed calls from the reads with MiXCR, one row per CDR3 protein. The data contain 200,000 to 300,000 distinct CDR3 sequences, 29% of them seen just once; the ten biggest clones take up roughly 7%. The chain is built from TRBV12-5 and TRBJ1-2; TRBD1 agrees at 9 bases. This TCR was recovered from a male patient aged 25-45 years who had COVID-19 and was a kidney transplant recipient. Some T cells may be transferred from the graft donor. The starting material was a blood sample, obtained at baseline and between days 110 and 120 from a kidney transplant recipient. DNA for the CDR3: TGTGCTAGTGGTTTGGACTCCCCGGGACAGGGAGAAGAAGGCGATGGCTACACCTTC. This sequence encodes CASGLDSPGQGEEGDGYTF.